Each of the 28 T cell receptor beta chains below was sequenced from the same sample in a study of beta chain features in type 1 diabetes. The entirety of the isolated RNA underwent reverse transcription, so expressed TCRB transcripts were sequenced. Only in-frame clones appear in the TCRdb table, and some are missing; sequencing was by immunoSEQ multiplex PCR. Here the sample spans 900,000 or so clones, 17% being singletons. The sample comprised naive CD4+ T cells from blood. The source of these receptors is a woman aged 18-29 years in good health.

The chain employs TRBV7-2 and TRBJ2-3; D ambiguous. The CDR3 loop spans 15 amino acids. Germline V lookup: CDR1 SGHTA, CDR2 FQGNSA. V lost 2 bases to trimming and J lost 7 bases, with 16 bases between them. CDR3 coding DNA: TGTGCCAGCAGCTTATGGGTTGACCGTCCGAATACGCAGTATTTT. This gives the protein CASSLWVDRPNTQYF.

The chain uses TRBV10-2 and TRBJ1-4; D unresolved. There are 14 residues in the CDR3. From germline, CDR1 is WSHSY and CDR2 SAAADI. The ends were cut back, 2 bases at V and 6 bases at J, with 10 bases in the middle. The chain's CDR3 is CASSEGPLDEKLFF. CDR3 DNA: TGCGCCAGCAGTGAGGGGCCTTTGGATGAAAAACTGTTTTTT.

The V gene is TRBV4-1, the J gene TRBJ2-5; D is uncertain. The CDR3 is 15 residues long. The germline V and J ends were trimmed by 1 base and 1 base, with 10 bases remaining between them. Germline V gene lookup returns CDR1 MGHRA and CDR2 YSYEKL. The CDR3 spells CASSQGSVRQETQYF. CDR3 nucleotide sequence: TGCGCCAGCAGCCAAGGCTCGGTTCGCCAAGAGACCCAGTACTTC.

The rearrangement uses TRBV5-1 and TRBJ2-3; 7 bases map to TRBD1. J was trimmed by 3 bases and V by 2 bases; bases with no gene match: 6. Germline V gives CDR1 SGHRS, CDR2 YFSETQ. The CDR3 extends over 15 amino acids. This CDR3 reads CASSLRQGETDTQYF. In nucleotides, the CDR3 is TGCGCCAGCAGCTTAAGACAGGGTGAGACAGATACGCAGTATTTT.

This clone was detected a few times. Other DNA sequences from this sample encode an identical CDR3 as well. The rearrangement uses TRBV10-3 and TRBJ2-7; a possible D gene is TRBD2 (5 bases). Trimming took off 6 bases at V and 4 bases at J, with 10 bases between the two ends. The CDR3 is made up of 12 amino acids. Looked up from germline, CDR1 is ENHRY and CDR2 is SYGVKD. The CDR3 region is CAISASGYEQYF. Written as DNA, the CDR3 is TGTGCCATCAGCGCCAGCGGTTACGAGCAGTACTTC.

The chain links TRBV19 to TRBJ2-3; 9 bases align to TRBD2. Germline CDR1 and CDR2: LNHDA and SQIVND (reference sequence). This CDR3 spans 15 amino acids. Losses at the gene ends were 3 bases for V and 8 bases for J; bases not matched to a gene: 9. The CDR3 is CASSMAGTSSGTQYF. The CDR3 coding sequence is TGTGCCAGTAGTATGGCCGGGACTAGCTCCGGTACGCAGTATTTT. Drawing the rest from reference TRBV19 and TRBJ2-3, the complete variable domain is DGGITQSPKYLFRKEGQNVTLSCEQNLNHDAMYWYRQDPGQGLRLIYYSQIVNDFQKGDIAEGYSVSREKKESFPLTVTSAQKNPTAFYLCASSMAGTSSGTQYFGPGTRLTVL.

This clone was counted between two and nine times. Different DNA sequences within this sample yield the same CDR3. The chain carries TRBV5-1 and TRBJ1-5; D ambiguous. This CDR3 region has 13 residues. Trimming removed 0 bases from V and 0 bases from J, with 1 base in between. Germline V gives CDR1 SGHRS, CDR2 YFSETQ. CDR3: CASSLASNQPQHF. Written as DNA, the CDR3 is TGCGCCAGCAGCTTGGCTAGCAATCAGCCCCAGCATTTT.

J is TRBJ2-5 and V is TRBV7-9; D might be TRBD1 (6 bases). Germline-derived CDR1 and CDR2 are SEHNR and FQNEAQ (reference sequence). This CDR3 has 19 residues. Trimming took 2 bases from V and 6 from J, leaving 28 bases between them. The CDR3 DNA sequence: TGTGCCAGCAGCTTATTCCGGGCCCGGGACACCCATCGTTGGAAGACCCAGTACTTC. The encoded protein is CASSLFRARDTHRWKTQYF.

This chain links TRBV19 with TRBJ2-3; 7 positions match TRBD2. The J segment lost 6 bases and the V segment lost 7 bases, leaving 10 bases of the junction unmatched. The CDR3 is 14 residues long. Germline V gene sequence: CDR1 LNHDA, CDR2 SQIVND (reference sequence). For the CDR3, the DNA is TGTGCCAGTACCCGGGGGAGGGCCGGTGATACGCAGTATTTT. Residues: CASTRGRAGDTQYF. The variable domain in full, with the rest retrieved from reference TRBV19 and TRBJ2-3, is DGGITQSPKYLFRKEGQNVTLSCEQNLNHDAMYWYRQDPGQGLRLIYYSQIVNDFQKGDIAEGYSVSREKKESFPLTVTSAQKNPTAFYLCASTRGRAGDTQYFGPGTRLTVL.

V gene TRBV2 combines with J gene TRBJ1-2; the match to TRBD1 covers 8 bases. The V and J ends lost 2 bases and 7 bases, in that order; junction bases with no gene match: 9. Per the germline V gene, CDR1 is SNHLY and CDR2 is FYNNEI. This CDR3 has 15 residues. The CDR3 DNA reads as TGTGCCAGCAGTGAAAAGGGGGGGACAGGCGGTGGCTACACCTTC. Encoded protein: CASSEKGGTGGGYTF. Full variable domain (rest looked up from reference TRBV2 and TRBJ1-2): EPEVTQTPSHQVTQMGQEVILRCVPISNHLYFYWYRQILGQKVEFLVSFYNNEISEKSEIFDDQFSVERPDGSNFTLKIRSTKLEDSAMYFCASSEKGGTGGGYTFGSGTRLTVV.

The chain employs TRBV13 and TRBJ1-3, with 9 bases aligning to TRBD1. With V trimmed by 5 bases and J by 5 bases, 10 bases remained unmatched. The CDR3 extends over 16 amino acids. CDR1 is PRHDT and CDR2 is FYEKMQ in the germline V gene (reference sequence). The CDR3, as DNA: TGTGCCAGCAGCCCCCCGGGACAGGGATTTCGAAACACCATATATTTT. Translated: CASSPPGQGFRNTIYF.

In this sample, this clone turned up a few times. The chain employs TRBV5-1 and TRBJ2-7; a weak D match, TRBD1 (6 bases). The V gene's germline CDR1 is SGHRS and CDR2 YFSETQ. The V gene lost 4 bases and the J gene lost 2 bases, with 19 bases spanning the gap. This CDR3 is 16 amino acids long. CDR3 sequence: CASSPEVWTATYEQYF. Written as DNA, the CDR3 is TGCGCCAGCAGCCCCGAGGTATGGACAGCCACCTACGAGCAGTACTTC.

This clone has a handful of counts. J is TRBJ2-2 and V is TRBV4-3, with TRBD2 identical over 8 bases. V lost 4 bases and J lost 2; bases outside the gene matches: 18. Germline-derived CDR1 and CDR2 are LGHNA and YSLEER. The length of the CDR3 is 20 residues. CDR3 nucleotide sequence: TGCGCCAGCAGCCCCAAGCTTGTTCCCGGGACTAGGGGAAACACCGGGGAGCTGTTTTTT. It is translated as CASSPKLVPGTRGNTGELFF.

In this sample, this clone turned up a few times. The rearrangement joins TRBV6-6 to TRBJ2-5; D might be TRBD1 (5 bases). The J call is uncertain, as TRBJ2-7 better fits the DNA end. The CDR3 is 14 amino acids. CDR1 and CDR2 from the germline V gene are MNHNY and SVGAGI (reference sequence). CDR3 sequence (DNA): TGTGCCAGCAGCAAACAGGCACCTCCCTACGAGCAGTACTTC. Translation gives CASSKQAPPYEQYF.

This clone was found a few times. Other DNA variants within this sample encode the same CDR3. The rearrangement joins TRBV18 to TRBJ2-1; TRBD2 aligns across 10 bases. V lost 4 bases and J lost 2; bases outside the gene matches: 2. CDR3 length: 15 amino acids. Germline V gene sequence: CDR1 KGHSH, CDR2 LQKENI. CDR3 region: CASSRLAGAYNEQFF. The CDR3 DNA reads TGTGCCAGCTCACGTCTAGCGGGAGCCTACAATGAGCAGTTCTTC.

This clone was seen a few times. Distinct nucleotide sequences in the sample also encode this CDR3. The chain combines TRBV7-2 with TRBJ2-5; no reliable D call. Germline CDR1 reads SGHTA; CDR2 reads FQGNSA. V lost 1 base and J lost 4, with 4 bases in between. The CDR3 extends over 12 amino acids. The CDR3 sequence: CASSLGPETQYF. Written as DNA, the CDR3 is TGTGCCAGCAGCTTAGGCCCAGAGACCCAGTACTTC.

This rearrangement joins TRBV2 to TRBJ1-1; possible D gene TRBD1, 5 bases. This CDR3 is built from 15 residues. The V end was cut by 4 bases, the J end by 5 bases, with 17 bases between. Germline CDR1 is SNHLY and CDR2 is FYNNEI. The CDR3 DNA is TGTGCCAGCAGTGTAGGGGAGTCAACGGTTACTGAAGCTTTCTTT. Its translation: CASSVGESTVTEAFF.

This sequence joins TRBV28 and TRBJ1-2, with D possibly being TRBD1 (5 bases). The CDR3 contains 15 residues. In germline, CDR1 is MDHEN, CDR2 SYDVKM. Trimming took off 6 bases at V and 5 bases at J, with 19 bases between the two ends. CDR3 nucleotides: TGTGCCAGCAGACTGGGGACGGGCGGACATTATGGCTACACCTTC. Encoded protein: CASRLGTGGHYGYTF.

CDR3 DNA: TGCGCCAGCAGCCAAGGTACTAGCGCGAGCTCCTACGAGCAGTACTTC. Translation: CASSQGTSASSYEQYF. The chain joins TRBV4-3 to TRBJ2-7; 7 positions match TRBD2. Trimming removed 1 base from V and 0 bases from J; junction bases left unmatched: 6. The CDR3 is made up of 16 amino acids. Germline loops: CDR1 LGHNA, CDR2 YSLEER.

This clone was seen more than once but under ten times. The chain employs TRBV4-2 and TRBJ2-3; D gene ambiguous. The CDR3 sequence is 14 residues long. Per the germline V gene, CDR1 is LGHNA and CDR2 is YNFKEQ. Trimming removed 2 bases at V and 1 base at J, with 7 bases between. This CDR3 reads CASSQTERTDTQYF. The DNA of the CDR3 is TGTGCCAGCAGCCAAACGGAGCGCACAGATACGCAGTATTTT.

This chain uses TRBV5-1 with TRBJ2-1; 9 bases line up with TRBD2. This CDR3 spans 16 amino acids. In germline, CDR1 is SGHRS, CDR2 YFSETQ. V lost 0 bases, J lost 4 bases, and 5 bases stayed unmatched. CDR3 residues: CASSLALAGPYNEQFF. The DNA of the CDR3 is TGCGCCAGCAGCTTGGCTCTAGCGGGACCTTACAATGAGCAGTTCTTC.

The gene calls are TRBV29-1 and TRBJ1-1; the D is unclear. Per the germline V gene, CDR1 is SQVTM and CDR2 is ANQGSEA. V lost 4 bases to trimming and J lost 1 base, with 16 bases between them. This CDR3 is built from 15 residues. Here the CDR3 DNA reads TGCAGCGTTGTATCCAGGTACCAGGCGAACACTGAAGCTTTCTTT. Translation gives CSVVSRYQANTEAFF.

The table lists this clone with a few counts. The chain employs TRBV4-2 and TRBJ2-5; 9 bases match TRBD1. The CDR3 runs to 16 residues. CDR1 and CDR2 (germline): LGHNA, YNFKEQ. With 0 bases clipped from V and 5 bases from J, the junction kept 7 bases outside the gene matches. The CDR3 loop is CASSQDPKDRGETQYF. The CDR3 DNA sequence: TGTGCCAGCAGCCAAGATCCGAAGGACAGGGGTGAGACCCAGTACTTC.

This sequence joins TRBV6-5 and TRBJ2-7; 11 positions match TRBD2. CDR1 and CDR2 (germline): MNHEY, SVGAGI. V was clipped by 5 bases and J by 5 bases; unmatched bases: 5. This CDR3 contains 14 residues. DNA for the CDR3: TGTGCCAGCAGTGTACTAGCGGGAGTCCACGAGCAGTACTTC. This encodes CASSVLAGVHEQYF.

This clone was counted ten times or more. The rearrangement links TRBV4-3 to TRBJ1-4, with 8 bases matching TRBD1. This CDR3 has 11 residues. With 6 bases clipped from V and 12 bases from J, the junction kept 3 bases outside the gene matches. Per germline, CDR1 LGHNA and CDR2 YSLEER. CDR3 residues: CASSTDRELFF. CDR3 nucleotide sequence: TGCGCCAGCAGTACGGACAGGGAACTGTTTTTT.

This clone was picked up a small number of times. This chain uses TRBV4-3 with TRBJ2-1, with a possible D match to TRBD2 (5 bases). V was cut by 1 base and J by 6 bases, with 13 bases left in between. Germline CDR1 is LGHNA and CDR2 is YSLEER. The CDR3 covers 15 residues. The CDR3 DNA sequence: TGCGCCAGCAGCCAAGTAAAAGCTGCGGGCAATGAGCAGTTCTTC. Its translation is CASSQVKAAGNEQFF.

This clone has only a few counts. The rearrangement uses TRBV11-2 and TRBJ2-2; D is uncertain. Germline CDR1 is SGHAT and CDR2 is FQNNGV. This CDR3 spans 17 amino acids. Deletions cut 1 base from V and 6 bases from J, with 18 bases between. In nucleotides, the CDR3 is TGTGCCAGCAGCTTAGCGGTCTCGGGTCCCCGTGCCGGGGAGCTGTTTTTT. Translating gives CASSLAVSGPRAGELFF.

The chain combines TRBV28 with TRBJ2-7; TRBD2 matches 9 bases. Germline CDR1 reads MDHEN; CDR2 reads SYDVKM. Trimming took 10 bases from V and 2 from J; bases not matched to a gene: 6. The CDR3 contains 13 residues. The CDR3: CATKREAAYEQYF. The CDR3 bases are TGTGCCACTAAGCGGGAGGCGGCCTACGAGCAGTACTTC. The whole variable domain, remainder taken from reference TRBV28 and TRBJ2-7, is DVKVTQSSRYLVKRTGEKVFLECVQDMDHENMFWYRQDPGLGLRLIYFSYDVKMKEKGDIPEGYSVSREKKERFSLILESASTNQTSMYLCATKREAAYEQYFGPGTRLTVT.